This T cell receptor beta chain was recorded in a study of cytomegalovirus exposure and HLA in healthy donors. Study information: The same platform was used for the 120 validation repertoires and the approximately 670 first-cohort repertoires, a later analysis reported. Study conclusions and caveats: Rarity characterized most TCR sequences, yet some public TCRs appeared in many donors.

Remarks on this clone: Its specificity is unknown.

Sequenced by immunoSEQ multiplex PCR; TCRdb stores in-frame clones only, minus some. The data contain more than 150,000 clones, about 80% of them seen just once; the ten biggest clones take up approximately 2.9%. Germline CDR1 is SGHNT and CDR2 is YYREEE (reference sequence). The V and J ends lost 8 bases and 7 bases, in that order; junction bases with no gene match: 11. CDR3 length: 13 residues. Material: PBMCs. This chain connects TRBV5-4 to TRBJ2-5, with TRBD1 identical over 7 bases. This receptor was obtained from a woman between 18 and 29 years old in good health and CMV-seropositive. The DNA for the CDR3 is TGTGCCAGGCTGACAGGGCCCCTTGGGACCCAGTACTTC. Protein: CARLTGPLGTQYF.